This entry describes one T cell receptor (beta chain). This sample was included in a study of blood T cell repertoires in COVID-19. Study at large: T cells, B-cell-depleted T cells, or PBMCs supplied cDNA or gDNA.

The junction had 3 bases not matched to a gene; V was cut back by 5 bases and J by 5 bases. There are 14 residues in the CDR3. Germline V gene sequence: CDR1 LNHDA, CDR2 SQIVND (reference sequence). In the original processing: Reference gene primer amplification gave estimated nucleated cell counts. This table comes from immunoSEQ multiplex PCR, and its TCRdb copy is limited to in-frame clones, with some not included. V and J calls and clone size are as listed in that table; D and trimming were resolved from the DNA. The data hold just under 150,000 clones, with roughly 86% observed a single time. The sequence came from a woman between 50 and 59 years old with acute or convalescent COVID-19. This sequence joins TRBV19 and TRBJ2-1, with 10 bases that match TRBD2. The sample was peripheral blood. The CDR3 spells CASSLAGVHNEQFF. In DNA, the CDR3 is TGTGCCAGTAGTCTAGCGGGAGTACACAATGAGCAGTTCTTC.